Following are 24 T cell receptor beta chains from one sample sequenced in a study of cytomegalovirus exposure and HLA in healthy donors. The PCR employed 60 Vbeta primers together with 13 Jbeta primers. Sequencing used immunoSEQ multiplex PCR; TCRdb keeps in-frame clones, though not all of them. The table records about 93,000 clones, nearly 80% of them present only once. The source material was PBMCs. Receptors originate from a woman aged 40 to 49 in good health and CMV-seronegative.

This clone came up once. J is TRBJ2-7 and V is TRBV7-6, with TRBD2 identical over 11 bases. The CDR3 length is 18 residues. V lost 5 bases, J lost 5 bases, and 17 bases stayed unmatched. Germline CDR1 SGHVS, CDR2 FNYEAQ. The CDR3: CASSPRINTSGRYNEQYF. CDR3 DNA sequence: TGTGCCAGCAGCCCACGAATTAATACTAGCGGGAGATATAACGAGCAGTACTTC.

The chain carries TRBV5-1 and TRBJ2-5; 8 bases are a match to TRBD1. The DNA end is a closer match to TRBJ2-7, so the J assignment may be wrong. This CDR3 region has 12 residues. Germline V CDR1 and CDR2: SGHRS, YFSETQ. The CDR3 region is CASSSQGGEQYF. The CDR3 DNA reads TGCGCCAGCAGCTCACAGGGGGGCGAGCAGTACTTC.

V and J are TRBV6-5 and TRBJ2-1; D might be TRBD1 (5 bases). The CDR3 loop spans 15 amino acids. Between the trimmed V and J ends, which lost 7 bases and 0 bases, there was a span of 13 bases. Germline values: CDR1 MNHEY, CDR2 SVGAGI. The chain's CDR3 is CASKQGLLSYNEQFF. The DNA of the CDR3 is TGTGCCAGCAAGCAGGGATTACTCTCCTACAATGAGCAGTTCTTC.

The gene calls are TRBV6-1 and TRBJ1-5, with 8 positions matching TRBD1. The CDR3 is made up of 17 amino acids. Trimming at V came to 5 bases and at J to 4 bases, leaving 13 bases not matched to a gene. Germline CDR1 MNHNS, CDR2 SASEGT. CDR3 sequence reads: CASSKGQGLQQNQPQHF. The CDR3 DNA follows: TGTGCCAGCAGTAAAGGACAGGGCCTACAACAAAATCAGCCCCAGCATTTT.

The V and J genes are TRBV5-5 and TRBJ1-4, with TRBD1 matching 7 bases. Germline V gene sequence: CDR1 SGHKS, CDR2 YYEKEE (reference sequence). The CDR3 contains 19 residues. Germline trimming cut 2 bases from V and 7 bases from J; bases unmatched to any gene: 20. CDR3 DNA sequence: TGTGCCAGCAGCTTTACCGGGGCCTTGGGGAAAGGGGGCGGTGAAAAACTGTTTTTT. The encoded protein is CASSFTGALGKGGGEKLFF.

This chain links TRBV28 with TRBJ1-3; maybe TRBD1 (6 bases). Trimming took 7 bases from V and 5 from J, leaving 18 bases between them. This CDR3 is 15 amino acids long. Looked up from germline, CDR1 is MDHEN and CDR2 is SYDVKM. The CDR3 DNA reads as TGTGCCAGCAACACCAGACAGGAGAAGCGAAACACCATATATTTT. Residues: CASNTRQEKRNTIYF.

V is TRBV5-4 and J is TRBJ2-7; weak D call: TRBD1 (5 bases). Trimming removed 2 bases from V and 2 bases from J, with 14 bases in between. The CDR3 runs 15 residues. Germline V CDR1 and CDR2: SGHNT, YYREEE (reference sequence). The CDR3 sequence is CASSLAPGLTYEQYF. The CDR3, as DNA: TGTGCCAGCAGCTTAGCTCCAGGGCTTACCTACGAGCAGTACTTC.

The chain is built from TRBV5-1 and TRBJ2-2; 11 positions match TRBD1. V was pared by 0 bases and J by 7 bases, with 8 bases of the junction left unmatched. This CDR3 contains 17 residues. Germline V gene lookup returns CDR1 SGHRS and CDR2 YFSETQ. This CDR3 is CASSLAGQGAGIGELFF. In DNA, the CDR3 is TGCGCCAGCAGCTTGGCCGGACAGGGGGCAGGAATCGGGGAGCTGTTTTTT. The variable domain in full, with the rest retrieved from reference TRBV5-1 and TRBJ2-2, is KAGVTQTPRYLIKTRGQQVTLSCSPISGHRSVSWYQQTPGQGLQFLFEYFSETQRNKGNFPGRFSGRQFSNSRSEMNVSTLELGDSALYLCASSLAGQGAGIGELFFGEGSRLTVL.

The sample holds one count of this clone. This chain links TRBV27 with TRBJ2-7; TRBD1 is a possible D gene (6 bases). Trimming stripped 5 bases from V and 9 bases from J, with 23 bases between. CDR1 MNHEY and CDR2 SMNVEV come from the germline V gene (reference sequence). The CDR3 totals 15 residues. The CDR3 DNA reads TGTGCCAGCAGTGCCGGGGCACTACAGGGAGACGGGCAGTACTTC. Translation: CASSAGALQGDGQYF.

V gene TRBV9 combines with J gene TRBJ1-2; possible D gene TRBD1, 5 bases. Germline CDR1 and CDR2: SGDLS and YYNGEE. The V end lost 0 bases, the J end lost 6 bases, and 15 bases lay between the germline ends. The CDR3 contains 15 residues. The CDR3 DNA is TGTGCCAGCAGCGTAGACAGGAAGTGGTCGGATGGCTACACCTTC. It codes for CASSVDRKWSDGYTF.

This clone was detected once. The chain recombines TRBV20-1 with TRBJ1-3; tentatively, D is TRBD1 (5 bases). Germline CDR1 DFQATT, CDR2 SNEGSKA (reference sequence). The CDR3 length is 11 residues. V was shortened by 7 bases and J by 4 bases, with 8 bases between the two germline ends. The CDR3: CSGRAGNTIYF. Written as DNA, the CDR3 is TGCAGTGGCAGGGCCGGAAACACCATATATTTT.

The V gene is TRBV5-8, the J gene TRBJ1-2; the D gene is possibly TRBD1 (5 bases). The CDR3 loop spans 15 amino acids. The germline V and J ends were trimmed by 4 bases and 1 base, with 14 bases remaining between them. Germline V gene sequence: CDR1 SGHTS, CDR2 YDEGEE. The CDR3 here is CASSLGAGNNYGYTF. CDR3 bases: TGTGCCAGCAGCCTGGGCGCAGGGAATAACTATGGCTACACCTTC.

The CDR3 DNA reads TGTGCCAGCAGCCAGGGGCTCAATCAGCCCCAGCATTTT. Amino acids: CASSQGLNQPQHF. This chain joins TRBV11-2 and TRBJ1-5, with D tentatively TRBD1 (6 bases). The CDR3 contains 13 residues. V lost 5 bases, J lost 3 bases, and 8 bases lay in between. Germline V lookup: CDR1 SGHAT, CDR2 FQNNGV.

The chain uses TRBV6-1 and TRBJ1-5, with D uncertain. This CDR3 contains 13 residues. Germline loops: CDR1 MNHNS, CDR2 SASEGT. The V gene lost 6 bases and the J gene lost 2 bases, with 8 bases spanning the gap. CDR3 in amino acids: CASRRHGNQPQHF. For the CDR3, the DNA is TGTGCCAGCAGACGACATGGCAATCAGCCCCAGCATTTT.

The chain links TRBV28 to TRBJ1-5, with TRBD1 matching over 7 bases. Germline trimming cut 3 bases from V and 6 bases from J; bases unmatched to any gene: 17. CDR3 length: 18 amino acids. Per the germline V gene, CDR1 is MDHEN and CDR2 is SYDVKM. This CDR3 is CASSFPRFGTDQIQPQHF. Here the CDR3 DNA reads TGTGCCAGCAGTTTCCCGAGGTTTGGGACAGACCAAATTCAGCCCCAGCATTTT.

The chain couples TRBV28 to TRBJ1-5; 9 bases fit TRBD1. Trimming cost V 2 bases and J 5 bases; bases outside gene matches: 4. Per germline, CDR1 MDHEN and CDR2 SYDVKM. This CDR3 spans 15 amino acids. The CDR3 DNA reads as TGTGCCAGCAGTTTAATGGGACAGGGTTATCAGCCCCAGCATTTT. It codes for CASSLMGQGYQPQHF.

V is TRBV29-1 and J is TRBJ2-7; perhaps TRBD2 as D (5 bases). This CDR3 contains 14 residues. Trimming pared 8 bases from V and 0 bases from J, leaving 17 bases between. The germline gives CDR1 SQVTM, CDR2 ANQGSEA. The CDR3 spells CSCKEETYSYEQYF. CDR3 coding DNA: TGCAGCTGTAAGGAGGAGACCTACTCCTACGAGCAGTACTTC.

The chain links TRBV7-3 to TRBJ2-2; TRBD1 might be the D (5 bases). This CDR3 has 16 amino acids. CDR1 and CDR2 (germline): SGHTA, FQGTGA. V was trimmed by 5 bases and J by 3 bases, leaving 16 bases between them. The CDR3 region has the DNA TGTGCCAGCAGCCCACAGGCGCAGGCGGACACCGGGGAGCTGTTTTTT. As protein: CASSPQAQADTGELFF.

The CDR3 is CASSSEGQGGETQYF. CDR3 sequence (DNA): TGTGCCAGCAGCTCCGAGGGACAGGGAGGAGAGACCCAGTACTTC. This chain connects TRBV7-9 to TRBJ2-5; 9 bases are a match to TRBD1. The V segment lost 4 bases and the J segment 4 bases; nucleotides outside the gene matches: 7. CDR3 size: 15 residues. Looked up from germline, CDR1 is SEHNR and CDR2 is FQNEAQ (reference sequence).

This clone was seen just once. The chain carries TRBV29-1 and TRBJ1-1; perhaps TRBD1 as D (5 bases). The length of the CDR3 is 15 residues. Germline V gene sequence: CDR1 SQVTM, CDR2 ANQGSEA. V lost 0 bases and J 5 bases, leaving 16 bases between the germline ends. In DNA form, the CDR3 reads TGCAGCGTTGAAGAAAGATTAGGGGTACGGACTGAAGCTTTCTTT. Its protein product is CSVEERLGVRTEAFF.

This rearrangement joins TRBV14 to TRBJ2-1, with D perhaps TRBD2 (6 bases). V was shortened by 4 bases and J by 5 bases, with 18 bases between the two germline ends. CDR3 length equals 16 residues. From germline, CDR1 is SGHDN and CDR2 FVKESK. Here the CDR3 reads CASSPSLSGLNNEQFF. The CDR3 DNA follows: TGTGCCAGCAGCCCCTCCTTGAGCGGACTAAACAATGAGCAGTTCTTC.

The J gene is TRBJ2-2, the V gene TRBV28, with no clear D. V gave up 8 bases and J gave up 1 base, with 8 bases separating them. Looked up from germline, CDR1 is MDHEN and CDR2 is SYDVKM. CDR3 size: 13 residues. For the CDR3, the DNA is TGTGCCAGCCTCGCAGGGAACACCGGGGAGCTGTTTTTT. Protein sequence: CASLAGNTGELFF.

The rearrangement uses TRBV15 and TRBJ1-6; D gene uncertain. This CDR3 spans 12 amino acids. V was cut by 5 bases and J by 10 bases, with 9 bases left in between. The germline CDR1 and CDR2 sequences are LNHNV and YYDKDF (reference sequence). The CDR3 nucleotides read TGTGCCACCAGCTCCATCAGGTCACCCCTCCACTTT. It yields the protein CATSSIRSPLHF.

In DNA, the CDR3 is TGTGCCAGCAGCCCCCCGGGACAGGGCTTTGGAAACACCATATATTTT. Residues: CASSPPGQGFGNTIYF. The rearrangement links TRBV7-6 to TRBJ1-3; TRBD1 aligns across 9 bases. The CDR3 loop spans 16 amino acids. In germline, CDR1 is SGHVS, CDR2 FNYEAQ. The V gene end was trimmed by 5 bases and the J gene end by 3 bases; junction bases not matched to a gene: 8.